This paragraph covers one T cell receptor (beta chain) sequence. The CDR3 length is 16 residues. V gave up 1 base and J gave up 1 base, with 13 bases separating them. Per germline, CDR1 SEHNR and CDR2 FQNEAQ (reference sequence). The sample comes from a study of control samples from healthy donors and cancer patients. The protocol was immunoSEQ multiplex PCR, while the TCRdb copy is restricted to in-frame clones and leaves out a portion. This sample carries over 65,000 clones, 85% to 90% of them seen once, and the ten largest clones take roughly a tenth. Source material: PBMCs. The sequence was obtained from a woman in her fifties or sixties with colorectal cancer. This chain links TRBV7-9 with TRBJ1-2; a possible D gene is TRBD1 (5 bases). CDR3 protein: CASSLGGTADNYGYTF. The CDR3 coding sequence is TGTGCCAGCAGCTTAGGCGGGACCGCCGATAACTATGGCTACACCTTC.